A single sample gave rise to the 28 T cell receptor beta chains below, sequenced in a study of cytomegalovirus exposure and HLA in healthy donors. The PCR was carried out with 60 Vbeta primers and 13 Jbeta primers. Repertoires were generated with immunoSEQ multiplex PCR, while TCRdb's copy carries only in-frame clones and drops some. The sample data list 200,000 to 250,000 clones. The sequencing input was PBMCs. The receptors come from a woman aged 30 to 39 in good health and CMV-seropositive.

The chain carries TRBV6-5 and TRBJ2-4; D is perhaps TRBD1 (6 bases). V lost 2 bases and J lost 9, with 14 bases in between. Germline CDR1 reads MNHEY; CDR2 reads SVGAGI. There are 14 residues in the CDR3. The CDR3 DNA is TGTGCCAGCAGTTACGAGGGACAAGGAGCCATTCAGTACTTC. Translating gives CASSYEGQGAIQYF.

This sequence joins TRBV30 and TRBJ1-6, with D uncertain. Germline values: CDR1 GTSNPN, CDR2 SVGIG (reference sequence). CDR3 size: 15 residues. With 3 bases removed from V and 10 bases from J, the gap between germline ends came to 19 bases. The CDR3 bases are TGTGCCTGGAGAGGACTGGGCAGTGCCCCCTCACCCCTCCACTTT. As protein: CAWRGLGSAPSPLHF.

The CDR3 loop is CATSRLQTGTYEQYF. CDR3 in DNA: TGTGCCACCAGCAGACTTCAGACAGGGACCTACGAGCAGTACTTC. The genes are TRBV15 and TRBJ2-7; 7 bases line up with TRBD1. There are 15 residues in the CDR3. The germline V gene has CDR1 LNHNV and CDR2 YYDKDF (reference sequence). V was pared by 2 bases and J by 2 bases, with 6 bases of the junction left unmatched.

The V and J genes are TRBV10-3 and TRBJ1-6; D perhaps matches TRBD1 (6 bases). V lost 0 bases to trimming and J lost 9 bases, with 15 bases between them. Germline CDR1 ENHRY, CDR2 SYGVKD. This CDR3 spans 16 amino acids. This CDR3 is CAISESRGAVSSPLHF. CDR3 in DNA: TGTGCCATCAGTGAGTCTCGGGGGGCAGTTAGTTCACCCCTCCACTTT.

The rearrangement links TRBV19 to TRBJ2-2, with 8 nucleotides matching TRBD1. Germline values: CDR1 LNHDA, CDR2 SQIVND (reference sequence). V lost 5 bases to trimming and J lost 7 bases; unmatched junction nucleotides: 9. CDR3 length equals 15 residues. The CDR3: CASSVRTGYGGELFF. The DNA for the CDR3 is TGTGCCAGTAGTGTCCGGACAGGGTACGGCGGGGAGCTGTTTTTT.

V is TRBV5-1 and J is TRBJ1-1; D is ambiguous. The CDR3 is made up of 15 amino acids. From germline, CDR1 is SGHRS and CDR2 YFSETQ. With 0 bases removed from V and 7 bases from J, the gap between germline ends came to 16 bases. The CDR3 coding sequence is TGCGCCAGCAGCTTGGGATCTGCGGGGTTGGTTGAAGCTTTCTTT. It specifies CASSLGSAGLVEAFF.

The V and J genes are TRBV6-5 and TRBJ1-2; D is ambiguous. Germline V lookup: CDR1 MNHEY, CDR2 SVGAGI. The CDR3 loop spans 13 amino acids. The germline V and J ends were trimmed by 6 bases and 6 bases, with 14 bases remaining between them. CDR3 in DNA: TGTGCCAGCAGGAGGTCTTCAAAGGATGGCTACACCTTC. Amino acids: CASRRSSKDGYTF.

This chain links TRBV15 with TRBJ2-7, with D maybe TRBD1 (5 bases). CDR1 LNHNV and CDR2 YYDKDF come from the germline V gene (reference sequence). Trimming removed 7 bases at V and 2 bases at J, with 12 bases between. The CDR3 covers 13 residues. CDR3 DNA: TGTGCCACCACATCAACAGGAGCCTACGAGCAGTACTTC. Amino acids: CATTSTGAYEQYF.

This chain links TRBV2 with TRBJ2-5; 11 nucleotides line up with TRBD2. In germline, CDR1 is SNHLY, CDR2 FYNNEI. V lost 6 bases, J lost 5 bases, and 8 bases stayed unmatched. The CDR3 sequence is 15 residues long. For the CDR3, the DNA is TGTGCCAGCAGGGACGTAGCGGGAGGGGGGGAGACCCAGTACTTC. Amino acids: CASRDVAGGGETQYF.

V and J are TRBV28 and TRBJ2-2, with a weak D call TRBD2 (6 bases). The V end lost 5 bases, the J end lost 6 bases, and 16 bases lay between the germline ends. The CDR3 has 15 amino acids. From germline, CDR1 is MDHEN and CDR2 SYDVKM. The CDR3 sequence is CASSDSGLLSGELFF. The CDR3 coding sequence is TGTGCCAGCAGTGACTCGGGACTCCTCTCCGGGGAGCTGTTTTTT.

This sequence joins TRBV19 and TRBJ2-7; a weak D match, TRBD1 (6 bases). CDR1 is LNHDA and CDR2 is SQIVND in the germline V gene (reference sequence). Trimming pared 7 bases from V and 0 bases from J, leaving 13 bases between. The CDR3 covers 14 residues. For the CDR3, the DNA is TGTGCCAGTACGGGACACGATAACTCCTACGAGCAGTACTTC. It specifies CASTGHDNSYEQYF.

This chain connects TRBV5-8 to TRBJ2-1; no reliable D call. The CDR3 has 15 amino acids. Trimming pared 0 bases from V and 1 base from J, leaving 8 bases between. Germline CDR1 SGHTS, CDR2 YDEGEE. The CDR3 region has the DNA TGTGCCAGCAGCTTGGGACGGGTATCCTACAATGAGCAGTTCTTC. Translation gives CASSLGRVSYNEQFF.

This sequence joins TRBV7-9 and TRBJ1-1, with a tentative D call TRBD1 (6 bases). The CDR3 is 17 residues long. Germline V gene data show CDR1 as SEHNR and CDR2 as FQNEAQ (reference sequence). The V end lost 0 bases, the J end lost 7 bases, and 21 bases lay between the germline ends. The CDR3 region is CASSLALGHRRYLEAFF. CDR3 in DNA: TGTGCCAGCAGCTTAGCTCTGGGACACAGAAGGTACCTTGAAGCTTTCTTT.

V usage is TRBV4-1 and J usage is TRBJ1-1; D gene uncertain. The CDR3 runs to 13 residues. Trimming removed 5 bases at V and 8 bases at J, with 15 bases between. Germline lookup yields CDR1 MGHRA and CDR2 YSYEKL. The chain's CDR3 is CASSGEWRTEAFF. In DNA form, the CDR3 reads TGCGCCAGCAGCGGCGAATGGAGGACGGAAGCTTTCTTT.

The chain couples TRBV18 to TRBJ2-5; D remains unclear. CDR1 and CDR2 from the germline V gene are KGHSH and LQKENI. The CDR3 consists of 12 residues. Trimming shortened V by 3 bases and J by 4 bases, and 6 bases separated the two germline ends. DNA for the CDR3: TGTGCCAGCTCACCTAGATCAGAGACCCAGTACTTC. It translates to CASSPRSETQYF.

This sequence joins TRBV9 and TRBJ2-2; D gene unclear. There are 17 residues in the CDR3. V shed 0 bases and J shed 0 bases, with 12 bases lying between them. Germline lookup yields CDR1 SGDLS and CDR2 YYNGEE. CDR3 loop: CASSVASNIANTGELFF. The CDR3 DNA is TGTGCCAGCAGCGTAGCTTCGAACATCGCGAACACCGGGGAGCTGTTTTTT.

The chain joins TRBV6-1 to TRBJ2-3, with TRBD1 as a possible D gene (5 bases). The CDR3 covers 15 residues. Trimming removed 4 bases from V and 7 bases from J, with 18 bases in between. CDR1 MNHNS and CDR2 SASEGT come from the germline V gene. The CDR3 is CASSGSSAGLNTQYF. The CDR3 nucleotides read TGTGCCAGCAGTGGTTCGTCTGCAGGGCTTAATACGCAGTATTTT.

The chain recombines TRBV9 with TRBJ1-4; possible D gene TRBD1, 6 bases. The CDR3 spans 15 residues. Trimming cost V 3 bases and J 4 bases, with 13 bases left between them. CDR1 is SGDLS, CDR2 YYNGEE, per germline. The DNA of the CDR3 is TGTGCCAGCAGCGCGCTCCAGGGGCATAATGAAAAACTGTTTTTT. It specifies CASSALQGHNEKLFF. Looking up the rest from reference TRBV9 and TRBJ1-4 gives the full variable domain: DSGVTQTPKHLITATGQRVTLRCSPRSGDLSVYWYQQSLDQGLQFLIQYYNGEERAKGNILERFSAQQFPDLHSELNLSSLELGDSALYFCASSALQGHNEKLFFGSGTQLSVL.

V gene TRBV6-5 combines with J gene TRBJ2-7; 7 nucleotides match TRBD1. The CDR3 covers 14 residues. The V gene's germline CDR1 is MNHEY and CDR2 SVGAGI. Germline trimming cut 0 bases from V and 6 bases from J; bases unmatched to any gene: 5. The CDR3 DNA reads TGTGCCAGCAGTTACTCGACAGGGTGGGTCGAGCAGTACTTC. It translates to CASSYSTGWVEQYF.

This sequence joins TRBV7-9 and TRBJ2-2, with 9 bases aligning to TRBD1. With 7 bases clipped from V and 4 bases from J, the junction kept 10 bases outside the gene matches. The germline gives CDR1 SEHNR, CDR2 FQNEAQ (reference sequence). The CDR3 is 16 amino acids. The CDR3 nucleotides are TGTGCCAGCACCCAGAACCGGGACAGGGCCACCGGGGAGCTGTTTTTT. Translated, it gives CASTQNRDRATGELFF.

This chain uses TRBV6-1 with TRBJ2-7; possibly TRBD1 for D (7 bases). Between the trimmed V and J ends, which lost 5 bases and 2 bases, there was a span of 13 bases. Germline lookup yields CDR1 MNHNS and CDR2 SASEGT. The CDR3 loop spans 14 amino acids. CDR3 DNA: TGTGCCAGCAGTTTTACAGGGGAGGCCTACGAGCAGTACTTC. Protein product: CASSFTGEAYEQYF.

The CDR3 DNA reads TGTGCCAGCAGCCTCGACAGGGGACTAGCGGGTGGTGAGCAGTTCTTC. It codes for CASSLDRGLAGGEQFF. The genes are TRBV7-2 and TRBJ2-1; 12 bases map to TRBD2. V dropped 5 bases and J dropped 9; count of bases not matched to a gene: 11. CDR3 size: 16 residues. The germline V gene has CDR1 SGHTA and CDR2 FQGNSA.

J is TRBJ1-5 and V is TRBV2; D is perhaps TRBD1 (5 bases). Deletions cut 3 bases from V and 5 bases from J, with 14 bases between. Germline assignment: CDR1 SNHLY and CDR2 FYNNEI. The CDR3 length is 15 residues. The CDR3 region has the DNA TGTGCCAGCAGTGACAGGGATGGGGAGGATCAGCCCCAGCATTTT. This encodes CASSDRDGEDQPQHF.

The chain combines TRBV5-1 with TRBJ1-1; D remains ambiguous. The germline CDR1 and CDR2 sequences are SGHRS and YFSETQ. The CDR3 contains 15 residues. Trimming removed 5 bases at V and 0 bases at J, with 14 bases between. This CDR3 reads CASRPSVGMNTEAFF. The CDR3 coding sequence is TGCGCCAGCAGACCTTCAGTGGGCATGAACACTGAAGCTTTCTTT.

The chain carries TRBV5-1 and TRBJ1-4; D perhaps matches TRBD1 (6 bases). The germline gives CDR1 SGHRS, CDR2 YFSETQ. Trimming took off 0 bases at V and 8 bases at J, with 11 bases between the two ends. This CDR3 is 14 amino acids long. CDR3 loop: CASSLGQGREKLFF. CDR3 sequence (DNA): TGCGCCAGCAGCTTGGGTCAGGGGCGGGAAAAACTGTTTTTT.

The chain joins TRBV7-9 to TRBJ1-1, with 7 bases identical to TRBD1. The CDR3 covers 17 residues. The V gene end was trimmed by 4 bases and the J gene end by 0 bases; junction bases not matched to a gene: 11. Germline CDR1 is SEHNR and CDR2 is FQNEAQ (reference sequence). The DNA for the CDR3 is TGTGCCAGCAGCTCACCCTTCCGGGACAGCATGAACACTGAAGCTTTCTTT. Protein product: CASSSPFRDSMNTEAFF.

This chain joins TRBV7-9 and TRBJ1-1; D not resolved. Germline CDR1 and CDR2: SEHNR and FQNEAQ (reference sequence). V lost 2 bases, J lost 0 bases, and 7 bases lay in between. The CDR3 is 14 residues long. The CDR3 is CASSLIQMNTEAFF. In nucleotides, the CDR3 is TGTGCCAGCAGCTTAATACAGATGAACACTGAAGCTTTCTTT.

The chain has TRBV9 and TRBJ2-1; possible D gene TRBD1, 5 bases. Germline V gives CDR1 SGDLS, CDR2 YYNGEE. Trimming stripped 2 bases from V and 9 bases from J, with 18 bases between. The CDR3 totals 15 residues. The CDR3 loop reads CASSVQGIKDTEQFF. For the CDR3, the DNA is TGTGCCAGCAGCGTCCAGGGTATCAAGGACACTGAGCAGTTCTTC.